What follows are 28 T cell receptor beta chains derived from one specimen sequenced in a study of CD8+CD57+ T cells in acquired aplastic anemia. CD8+CD57+ cell expansion, shown by flow cytometry, had occurred in the patients selected for sequencing. TCR beta VDJ and CDR3 were profiled, and genomic DNA was the template. In TCRdb, the reads were re-called with MiXCR into one record per CDR3 protein. Here the sample spans roughly 250,000 distinct CDR3 sequences, approximately 50% being singletons. The sample consisted of sorted CD4+, CD8+, or CD8+CD57+ T cells (not recorded which) from PBMCs. The receptor set was obtained from a human donor with aplastic anemia.

This CDR3 is CASSQSMTGLAGDYEQYF. CDR3 sequence (DNA): TGCGCCAGCAGCCAATCCATGACAGGACTAGCGGGGGACTACGAGCAGTACTTC. This chain links TRBV4-3 with TRBJ2-7; 13 bases are shared with TRBD2. The CDR3 is made up of 18 amino acids. CDR1 is LGHNA and CDR2 is YSLEER in the germline V gene. Trimming at V came to 2 bases and at J to 3 bases, leaving 10 bases not matched to a gene.

This clonotype occurred many times. The chain combines TRBV4-3 with TRBJ1-6, with D unresolved. The CDR3 has 15 residues. The ends were cut back, 0 bases at V and 6 bases at J, with 9 bases in the middle. Germline loops: CDR1 LGHNA, CDR2 YSLEER. CDR3 loop: CASSQDRYLNSPLHF. The CDR3 region has the DNA TGCGCCAGCAGCCAAGATCGTTACCTTAATTCACCCCTCCACTTT.

To note about this clonotype: Compared with germline, one end of the junction differs, possibly owing to a read error. The chain carries TRBV7-3 and TRBJ2-7; 7 bases align to TRBD2. This CDR3 comprises 13 residues. Germline CDR1 reads SGHTA; CDR2 reads FQGTGA. CDR3 in amino acids: CVSSGPGRSEQYF. DNA of the CDR3: TGTGTCAGCAGCGGCCCCGGGAGGAGCGAGCAGTACTTC. Complete variable domain (other parts from reference TRBV7-3 and TRBJ2-7): GAGVSQTPSNKVTEKGKYVELRCDPISGHTALYWYRQSLGQGPEFLIYFQGTGAADDSGLPNDRFFAVRPEGSVSTLKIQRTERGDSAVYLCVSSGPGRSEQYFGPGTRLTVT.

This chain joins TRBV7-2 and TRBJ1-3; D unresolved. This CDR3 comprises 15 residues. Per the germline V gene, CDR1 is SGHTA and CDR2 is FQGNSA. V lost 1 base and J lost 0, with 7 bases in between. This CDR3 is CASSLELGSGNTIYF. CDR3 bases: TGTGCCAGCAGCTTAGAATTAGGCTCTGGAAACACCATATATTTT.

On this clonotype itself: A much larger clonotype is one base distant, so this may be a read error. J is TRBJ2-5 and V is TRBV5-1; no clear D. CDR3 length: 15 residues. Trimming took off 0 bases at V and 4 bases at J, with 13 bases between the two ends. Looked up from germline, CDR1 is SGHRS and CDR2 is YFSETQ. CDR3 in DNA: TGCGCCAGCAGCTTGGCTAGGAGATACCGAGAGACCCAGTACTTC. It specifies CASSLARRYRETQYF.

Turning to this clonotype: Possible read error: a much larger clone is one base away. The chain has TRBV27 and TRBJ1-3, with D uncertain. CDR3 length equals 13 residues. Germline V gene data show CDR1 as MNHEY and CDR2 as SMNVEV (reference sequence). The CDR3 sequence is CASSTTRGNTVYF. The CDR3 bases are TGTGCCAGCAGCACGACGCGTGGAAACACCGTATATTTT.

This chain links TRBV9 with TRBJ2-5; TRBD2 is a possible D gene (5 bases). V was pared by 0 bases and J by 7 bases, with 16 bases between. CDR1 and CDR2 (germline): SGDLS, YYNGEE. The CDR3 loop spans 15 amino acids. The CDR3 loop is CASSVGLQEFGTQYF. CDR3 nucleotides: TGTGCCAGCAGCGTAGGACTACAAGAGTTCGGGACCCAGTACTTC.

About this clonotype itself: A much larger clone lies a single base off, so this may be a read error. The rearrangement uses TRBV4-1 and TRBJ2-3; TRBD2 agrees at 7 bases. The CDR3 is 15 amino acids. CDR1 and CDR2 (germline): MGHRA, YSYEKL. Trimming took 0 bases from V and 2 from J; bases not matched to a gene: 2. CDR3 sequence (DNA): TGCGCCAGCAGCCAAGACGGGGGGACCACAGATACGCAGTATTTT. Translated: CASSQDGGTTDTQYF.

In its sample, this clonotype was seen many times. The chain recombines TRBV7-9 with TRBJ2-7; TRBD1 might be the D (6 bases). Trimming pared 2 bases from V and 2 bases from J, leaving 13 bases between. The CDR3 runs to 15 residues. Germline assignment: CDR1 SEHNR and CDR2 FQNEAQ (reference sequence). This CDR3 reads CASSLKGGGTYEQYF. The CDR3 DNA follows: TGTGCCAGCAGCTTAAAAGGGGGTGGGACCTACGAGCAGTACTTC.

With respect to this clonotype: Just one base apart from a much larger clone, this may be a read error. This chain connects TRBV4-3 to TRBJ1-1; D not resolved. Germline CDR1 is LGHNA and CDR2 is YSLEER. The CDR3 is made up of 13 amino acids. V lost 8 bases and J lost 4, with 14 bases in between. The CDR3 is CASGNNLGTEAFF. The CDR3 nucleotides are TGCGCCAGCGGAAACAACCTGGGCACTGAAGCTTTCTTT.

The chain recombines TRBV3-1 with TRBJ2-3, with a weak D call TRBD1 (5 bases). Trimming pared 0 bases from V and 6 bases from J, leaving 16 bases between. Germline CDR1 LGHDT, CDR2 YNNKEL (reference sequence). This CDR3 spans 16 amino acids. Here the CDR3 DNA reads TGTGCCAGCAGCCAAGATGCCAGGGCACCAGACGATACGCAGTATTTT. It is translated as CASSQDARAPDDTQYF.

This clonotype was counted many times. The gene calls are TRBV5-1 and TRBJ2-1; 8 nucleotides agree with TRBD2. J was trimmed by 8 bases and V by 0 bases; bases with no gene match: 16. CDR3 size: 18 residues. Germline-derived CDR1 and CDR2 are SGHRS and YFSETQ. The CDR3 DNA reads TGCGCCAGCAGCTTGGACCTAGTAAGTTACTCGGGAGGGGATGAGCAGTTCTTC. Its protein product is CASSLDLVSYSGGDEQFF. Using reference TRBV5-1 and TRBJ2-1 for the parts outside the CDR3, the full variable domain is KAGVTQTPRYLIKTRGQQVTLSCSPISGHRSVSWYQQTPGQGLQFLFEYFSETQRNKGNFPGRFSGRQFSNSRSEMNVSTLELGDSALYLCASSLDLVSYSGGDEQFFGPGTRLTVL.

The chain combines TRBV9 with TRBJ2-7; D remains unclear. In germline, CDR1 is SGDLS, CDR2 YYNGEE. This CDR3 spans 14 amino acids. V was clipped by 0 bases and J by 2 bases, with 9 bases between them. In DNA form, the CDR3 reads TGTGCCAGCAGCGTAGTGGATACTGCCTACGAGCAGTACTTC. Translating gives CASSVVDTAYEQYF.

This clonotype was recorded many times. The V call is TRBV29-1, the J call TRBJ2-2; 7 bases align to TRBD2. From germline, CDR1 is SQVTM and CDR2 ANQGSEA. Losses at the gene ends were 4 bases for V and 6 bases for J; bases not matched to a gene: 5. The CDR3 loop spans 13 amino acids. CDR3 sequence reads: CSVGFRGAGELFF. The CDR3 bases are TGCAGCGTTGGGTTTCGGGGGGCCGGGGAGCTGTTTTTT.

V usage is TRBV20-1 and J usage is TRBJ2-1; perhaps TRBD1 as D (6 bases). Germline assignment: CDR1 DFQATT and CDR2 SNEGSKA (reference sequence). V dropped 0 bases and J dropped 7 bases, with 10 bases sitting between them. There are 13 residues in the CDR3. The DNA for the CDR3 is TGCAGTGCTAGAGACCGCAGGGGAAATGAGCAGTTCTTC. It codes for CSARDRRGNEQFF.

This chain joins TRBV6-5 and TRBJ1-5; no firm D call. CDR1 and CDR2 from the germline V gene are MNHEY and SVGAGI. Trimming shortened V by 5 bases and J by 4 bases, and 12 bases separated the two germline ends. CDR3 length: 14 amino acids. CDR3 residues: CASSDNPGNQPQHF. The CDR3 DNA sequence: TGTGCCAGCAGTGATAATCCGGGGAATCAGCCCCAGCATTTT.

This clonotype has just a few counts. V usage is TRBV9 and J usage is TRBJ1-6; D is perhaps TRBD1 (6 bases). The ends were cut back, 4 bases at V and 6 bases at J, with 11 bases in the middle. CDR1 and CDR2 (germline): SGDLS, YYNGEE. There are 14 residues in the CDR3. The CDR3 here is CASSQDSFNSPLHF. CDR3 DNA sequence: TGTGCCAGCAGCCAGGACAGTTTTAATTCACCCCTCCACTTT.

There are many counts of this clonotype. V usage is TRBV27 and J usage is TRBJ2-7, with 9 bases identical to TRBD1. J was trimmed by 4 bases and V by 4 bases; bases with no gene match: 2. This CDR3 has 13 residues. Germline assignment: CDR1 MNHEY and CDR2 SMNVEV (reference sequence). The CDR3 loop is CASSSQGAYEQYF. The CDR3 DNA follows: TGTGCCAGCAGTTCACAGGGGGCGTACGAGCAGTACTTC.

This chain links TRBV10-3 with TRBJ1-3; D is unresolved. V was cut by 6 bases and J by 0 bases, with 12 bases left in between. Germline lookup yields CDR1 ENHRY and CDR2 SYGVKD. The CDR3 runs 15 residues. The CDR3 DNA follows: TGTGCCATCAGCCCTTCGGGTCCCTCTGGAAACACCATATATTTT. Translated, it gives CAISPSGPSGNTIYF.

This clonotype was seen a handful of times. V gene TRBV20-1 combines with J gene TRBJ2-1, with 7 nucleotides matching TRBD2. The V gene's germline CDR1 is DFQATT and CDR2 SNEGSKA (reference sequence). This CDR3 has 11 amino acids. The CDR3 DNA reads as TGCAGGGCTGGGGAGGGCGATGAGCAGTTCTTC. Its protein product is CRAGEGDEQFF.

CDR3: CASSLLQGGRTIPYEQYV. In DNA, the CDR3 is TGTGCCAGCAGCCTCCTCCAGGGGGGGCGTACCATCCCATACGAGCAGTACGTC. The chain recombines TRBV7-8 with TRBJ2-7; tentatively, D is TRBD1 or TRBD2 (7 bases each). The CDR3 is 18 residues long. From germline, CDR1 is SGHVS and CDR2 FQNEAQ. V was shortened by 5 bases and J by 4 bases, with 27 bases between the two germline ends.

V gene TRBV19 combines with J gene TRBJ1-2; 7 bases are a match to TRBD1. Germline trimming cut 7 bases from V and 0 bases from J; bases unmatched to any gene: 11. Germline CDR1 is LNHDA and CDR2 is SQIVND (reference sequence). This CDR3 has 16 residues. CDR3 in DNA: TGTGCCAGTACCCGGGACAGCGAGCTTACTAACTATGGCTACACCTTC. It is translated as CASTRDSELTNYGYTF. The whole variable domain, filled in from reference TRBV19 and TRBJ1-2, reads DGGITQSPKYLFRKEGQNVTLSCEQNLNHDAMYWYRQDPGQGLRLIYYSQIVNDFQKGDIAEGYSVSREKKESFPLTVTSAQKNPTAFYLCASTRDSELTNYGYTFGSGTRLTVV.

A word on this clonotype: This could be a read error, since a much larger clone is one nucleotide away. The final CDR3 position lacks the conserved phenylalanine or tryptophan, pointing to a likely read error. The V call is TRBV20-1, the J call TRBJ2-2, with 10 bases that match TRBD2. The trim removed 0 bases at V and 6 bases at J, leaving 4 bases unmatched. The CDR3 is 15 residues long. CDR1 is DFQATT and CDR2 is SNEGSKA in the germline V gene (reference sequence). The CDR3 DNA sequence: TGCAGTGCTAGAGATCTAGCGGGAGACGCCGGGGAGCTGTTTCTT. This sequence encodes CSARDLAGDAGELFL.

In its sample, this clonotype was seen many times. This sequence joins TRBV20-1 and TRBJ2-7; D remains unclear. V lost 3 bases, J lost 0 bases, and 9 bases lay in between. CDR1 is DFQATT and CDR2 is SNEGSKA in the germline V gene (reference sequence). This CDR3 is 13 amino acids long. The CDR3 DNA follows: TGCAGTGCTAGGTTAGTGAGCTCCTACGAGCAGTACTTC. Translated, it gives CSARLVSSYEQYF.

Concerning this clonotype itself: Being one base from a much bigger clone, this may be a read error. It is likely a read error, because the conserved phenylalanine at the end of the CDR3 is missing. The chain links TRBV27 to TRBJ2-5; possible D gene TRBD2, 6 bases. CDR3 length: 12 amino acids. Between the trimmed V and J ends, which lost 7 bases and 6 bases, there was a span of 12 bases. Germline CDR1 is MNHEY and CDR2 is SMNVEV (reference sequence). CDR3 residues: CASNGGLKTQYL. The CDR3 coding sequence is TGTGCCAGCAATGGGGGGTTGAAGACCCAGTACCTC.

This clonotype was counted ten times or more. The chain joins TRBV12-3 or TRBV12-4 to TRBJ2-1; 8 bases fit TRBD2. After removal of 7 bases from V and 15 bases from J, the junction contained 14 bases not matched to a gene. This CDR3 has 13 amino acids. The CDR3 sequence: CASNERGRGRAFF. Written as DNA, the CDR3 is TGTGCCAGCAACGAGCGGGGGAGGGGTCGGGCGTTCTTC.

Note on this clonotype: This could be a read error, since a much larger clone is one nucleotide away. V usage is TRBV5-5 and J usage is TRBJ1-4; D is possibly TRBD1 (6 bases). The length of the CDR3 is 15 residues. Germline CDR1 and CDR2: SGHKS and YYEKEE (reference sequence). The CDR3 loop reads CASSQVVRGGEKLFF. For the CDR3, the DNA is TGCGCCAGCAGCCAAGTTGTCAGGGGCGGGGAAAAACTGTTTTTT.

The gene calls are TRBV6-1 and TRBJ1-2, with D perhaps matching TRBD1 (6 bases). This CDR3 is 14 amino acids long. V was clipped by 2 bases and J by 2 bases, with 9 bases between them. The germline V gene has CDR1 MNHNS and CDR2 SASEGT. CDR3 protein: CASSERTENYGYTF. The CDR3 coding sequence is TGTGCCAGCAGTGAACGGACAGAAAACTATGGCTACACCTTC.